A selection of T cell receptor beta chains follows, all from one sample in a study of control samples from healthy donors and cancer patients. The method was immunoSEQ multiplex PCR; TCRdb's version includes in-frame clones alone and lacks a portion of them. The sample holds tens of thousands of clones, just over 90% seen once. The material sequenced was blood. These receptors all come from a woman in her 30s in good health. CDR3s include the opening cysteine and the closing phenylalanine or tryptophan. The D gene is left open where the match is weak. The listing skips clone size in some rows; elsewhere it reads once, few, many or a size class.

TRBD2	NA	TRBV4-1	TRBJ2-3	TGCGCCAGCAGCCAAGATCGCTTACTAGCGGGTACCACAGATACGCAGTATTTT	CASSQDRLLAGTTDTQYF
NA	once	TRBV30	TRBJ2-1	TGTGCCTGGAGCCCCAGGGATGAGCAGTTCTTC	CAWSPRDEQFF
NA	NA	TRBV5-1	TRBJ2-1	TGCGCCAGCAGCTTGGAGGTCCTCTCCTACAATGAGCAGTTCTTC	CASSLEVLSYNEQFF
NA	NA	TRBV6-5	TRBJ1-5	TGTGCCAGCAGTTCCCCAGGAGACAATCAGCCCCAGCATTTT	CASSSPGDNQPQHF
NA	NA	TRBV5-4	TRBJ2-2	TGTGCCAGCAGCCCAGGGTACATCACCGGGGAGCTGTTTTTT	CASSPGYITGELFF
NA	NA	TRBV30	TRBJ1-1	TGTGCCTGGAGCGCCGAGAATCTTCTGAACACTGAAGCTTTCTTT	CAWSAENLLNTEAFF
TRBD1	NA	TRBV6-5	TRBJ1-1	TGTGCCAGCAGGGGACAGGGGGCGGGGGACACTGAAGCTTTCTTT	CASRGQGAGDTEAFF
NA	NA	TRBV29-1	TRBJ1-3	TGCAGCGTGAGGTCTACAGGGAGAGGAGGAAACACCATATATTTT	CSVRSTGRGGNTIYF
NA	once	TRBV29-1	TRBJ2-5	TGCAGCGTTGACGTTAGGGGAGGCGAGACCCAGTACTTC	CSVDVRGGETQYF
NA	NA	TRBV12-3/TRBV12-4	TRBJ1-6	TGTGCCAGCAGACCGGTTGGTAATTCACCCCTCCACTTT	CASRPVGNSPLHF
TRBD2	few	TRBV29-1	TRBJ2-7	TGCAGCGTTGAACCTAGCGGGAGCTCCTACGAGCAGTACTTC	CSVEPSGSSYEQYF
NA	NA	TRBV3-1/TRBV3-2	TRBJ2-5	TGTGCCAGCAGCCAAAGGGGGGGACGCCTAGAAGAGACCCAGTACTTC	CASSQRGGRLEETQYF
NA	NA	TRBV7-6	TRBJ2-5	TGTGCCAGCAGCTTAGGAGGGAGCCAGGGAGAGACCCAGTACTTC	CASSLGGSQGETQYF
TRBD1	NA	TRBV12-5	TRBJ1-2	TGTGCTAGTGGTTTGTCGACAGGGGGAGCTAACTATGGCTACACCTTC	CASGLSTGGANYGYTF
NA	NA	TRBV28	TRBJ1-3	TGTGCCAGCACCACTCTAGGGGGATCGGGGCGAAACACCATATATTTT	CASTTLGGSGRNTIYF
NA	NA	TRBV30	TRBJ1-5	TGTGCCTGGAGCGATAGCAATCAGCCCCAGCATTTT	CAWSDSNQPQHF
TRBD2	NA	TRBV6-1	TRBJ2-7	TGTGCCAGCAGTGTGGGGGGGGGAGGGAGACGATCCTACGAGCAGTACTTC	CASSVGGGGRRSYEQYF
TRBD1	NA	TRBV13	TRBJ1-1	TGTGCCAGCAGCTCCGGACAGGGGGCCGAAGCTTTCTTT	CASSSGQGAEAFF
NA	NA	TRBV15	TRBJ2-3	TGTGCCACCAGCAGAGATGTGGGAGCTGCTTATAGCACAGATACGCAGTATTTT	CATSRDVGAAYSTDTQYF
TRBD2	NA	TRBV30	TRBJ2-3	TGTGCCTGGAGTCTTGGCGGGGGGTCGACAGATACGCAGTATTTT	CAWSLGGGSTDTQYF
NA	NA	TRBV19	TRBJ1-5	TGTGCCAGTAGTCCGAAGTATAGCAATCAGCCCCAGCATTTT	CASSPKYSNQPQHF
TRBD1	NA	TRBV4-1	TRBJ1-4	TGCGCCAGCAGCCGTGGCAGGGGGGAAGCTAATGAAAAACTGTTTTTT	CASSRGRGEANEKLFF
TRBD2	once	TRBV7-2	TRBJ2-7	TGTGCCAGCAGCTTAGTCGGGAGGGCCGACTACGAGCAGTACTTC	CASSLVGRADYEQYF
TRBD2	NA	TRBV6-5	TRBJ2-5	TGTGCCAGCAGTCAGTCGACTAGCGGCCAAGAGACCCAGTACTTC	CASSQSTSGQETQYF
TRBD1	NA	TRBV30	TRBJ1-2	TGTGCCGGAACAGGGGGCGCCGGCTATGGCTACACCTTC	CAGTGGAGYGYTF
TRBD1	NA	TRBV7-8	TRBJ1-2	TGTGCCAGCAGCCGTGGACAGGGATCGGGCTACACCTTC	CASSRGQGSGYTF
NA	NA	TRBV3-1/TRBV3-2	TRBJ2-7	TGTGCCAGCAGCCAAGATCCCACAAGGGCTTGGGAGCAGTACTTC	CASSQDPTRAWEQYF
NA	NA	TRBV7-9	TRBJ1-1	TGTGCCAGCAGCCTCTCCATGGGGCGGGATGAAGCTTTCTTT	CASSLSMGRDEAFF
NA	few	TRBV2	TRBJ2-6	TGTGCCAGCAGTGCGCGGGACAGCGCCCAAGGGGCCAACGTCCTGACTTTC	CASSARDSAQGANVLTF
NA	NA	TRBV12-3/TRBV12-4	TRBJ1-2	TGTGCCAGCAGTCCCCTTGGCGAGGGCTACACCTTC	CASSPLGEGYTF
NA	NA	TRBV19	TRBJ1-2	TGTGCCAGTAGCCCTATTCAACAGACCTATGGCTACACCTTC	CASSPIQQTYGYTF
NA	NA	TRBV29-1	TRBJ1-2	TGCAGCGTTGAAGCTACGAGGAGCTATGGCTACACCTTC	CSVEATRSYGYTF
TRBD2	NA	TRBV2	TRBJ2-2	TGTGCCAGCAGTGGATCTGGCGGGAGAGCACACACCGGGGAGCTGTTTTTT	CASSGSGGRAHTGELFF
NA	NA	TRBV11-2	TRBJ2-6	TGTGCCAGCAGCTTAACGACAGGCTCTGGGGCCAACGTCCTGACTTTC	CASSLTTGSGANVLTF
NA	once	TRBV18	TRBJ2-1	TGTGCCAGCTCACCACCATCCGGGTCCTACAATGAGCAGTTCTTC	CASSPPSGSYNEQFF
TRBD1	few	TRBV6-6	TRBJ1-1	TGTGCCAGCAGTCTGGGGCAGGGGGCCTCGAACACTGAAGCTTTCTTT	CASSLGQGASNTEAFF
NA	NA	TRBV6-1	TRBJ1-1	TGTGCCAGCAGTGAGGGGGGGAACGGCAAAGCTTTCTTT	CASSEGGNGKAFF
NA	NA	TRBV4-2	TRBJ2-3	TGTGCCAGCAGCCAAGATCTGGCAACGACCACAGATACGCAGTATTTT	CASSQDLATTTDTQYF
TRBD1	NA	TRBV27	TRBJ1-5	TGTGCCAGCAGTTCAGACAGGGGAGGTCAGCCCCAGCATTTT	CASSSDRGGQPQHF
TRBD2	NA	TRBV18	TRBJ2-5	TGTGCCAGCTCACCGCGGGAGAGTAACCGAGGGGAGACCCAGTACTTC	CASSPRESNRGETQYF
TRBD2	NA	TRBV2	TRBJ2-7	TGTGCCAGCAGTGAAAGGGGACTAGCGGCCTACGAGCAGTACTTC	CASSERGLAAYEQYF
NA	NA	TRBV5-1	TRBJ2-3	TGCGCCAGCAGCCCCCTGACAGGCACAGATACGCAGTATTTT	CASSPLTGTDTQYF